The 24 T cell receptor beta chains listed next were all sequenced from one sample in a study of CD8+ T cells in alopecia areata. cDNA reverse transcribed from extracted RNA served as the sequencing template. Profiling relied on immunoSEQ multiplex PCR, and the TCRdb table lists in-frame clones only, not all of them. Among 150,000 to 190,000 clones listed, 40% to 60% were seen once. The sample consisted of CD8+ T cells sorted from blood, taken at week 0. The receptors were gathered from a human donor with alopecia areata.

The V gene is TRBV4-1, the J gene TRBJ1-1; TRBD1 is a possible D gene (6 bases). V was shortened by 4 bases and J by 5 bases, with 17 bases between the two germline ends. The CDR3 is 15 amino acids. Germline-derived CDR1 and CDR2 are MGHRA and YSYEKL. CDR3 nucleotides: TGCGCCAGCAGCCTGATGGTAGGGGGAGATACTGAAGCTTTCTTT. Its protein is CASSLMVGGDTEAFF.

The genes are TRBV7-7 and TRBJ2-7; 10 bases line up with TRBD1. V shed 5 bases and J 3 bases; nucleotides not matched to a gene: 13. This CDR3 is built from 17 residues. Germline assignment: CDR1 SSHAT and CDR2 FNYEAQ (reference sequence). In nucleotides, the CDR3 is TGTGCCAGCAGCGCGAGGCTTGGACAGGGGGAGGGCTACGAGCAGTACTTC. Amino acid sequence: CASSARLGQGEGYEQYF.

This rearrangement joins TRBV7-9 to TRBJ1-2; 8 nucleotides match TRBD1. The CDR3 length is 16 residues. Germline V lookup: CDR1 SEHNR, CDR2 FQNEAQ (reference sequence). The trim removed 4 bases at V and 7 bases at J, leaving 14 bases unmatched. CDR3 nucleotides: TGTGCCAGCAGCTCCACCGCCCAGTCAGGGGGCGGTGGCTACACCTTC. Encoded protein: CASSSTAQSGGGGYTF.

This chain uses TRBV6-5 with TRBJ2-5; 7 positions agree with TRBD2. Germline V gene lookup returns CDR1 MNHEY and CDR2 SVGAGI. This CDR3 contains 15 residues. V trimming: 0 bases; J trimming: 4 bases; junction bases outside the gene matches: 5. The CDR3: CASSYSAGEGETQYF. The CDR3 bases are TGTGCCAGCAGTTACTCGGCGGGAGAGGGAGAGACCCAGTACTTC.

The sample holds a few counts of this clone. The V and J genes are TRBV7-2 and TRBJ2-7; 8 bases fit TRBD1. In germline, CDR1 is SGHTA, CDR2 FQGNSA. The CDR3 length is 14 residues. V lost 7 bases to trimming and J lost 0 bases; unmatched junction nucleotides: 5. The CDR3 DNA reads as TGTGCCAGCACCCGGACAGGGTCCTCCTACGAGCAGTACTTC. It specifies CASTRTGSSYEQYF.

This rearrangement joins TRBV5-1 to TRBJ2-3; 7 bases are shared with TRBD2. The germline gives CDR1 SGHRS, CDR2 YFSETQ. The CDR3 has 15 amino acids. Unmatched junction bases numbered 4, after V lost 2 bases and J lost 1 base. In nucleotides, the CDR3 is TGCGCCAGCAGCTTTGGCGGGGGACGCACAGATACGCAGTATTTT. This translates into CASSFGGGRTDTQYF.

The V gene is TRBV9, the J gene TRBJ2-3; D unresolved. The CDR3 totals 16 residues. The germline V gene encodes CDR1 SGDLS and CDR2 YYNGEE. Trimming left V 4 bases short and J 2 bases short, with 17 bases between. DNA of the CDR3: TGTGCCAGCAGCAGTAATCGTCTTTTTAACACAGATACGCAGTATTTT. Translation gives CASSSNRLFNTDTQYF.

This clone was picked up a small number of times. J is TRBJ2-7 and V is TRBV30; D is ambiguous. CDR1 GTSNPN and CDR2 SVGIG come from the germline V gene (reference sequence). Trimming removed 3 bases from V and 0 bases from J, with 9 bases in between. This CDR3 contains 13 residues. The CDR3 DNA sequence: TGTGCCTGGAGCGTCGGATACTCCTACGAGCAGTACTTC. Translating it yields CAWSVGYSYEQYF.

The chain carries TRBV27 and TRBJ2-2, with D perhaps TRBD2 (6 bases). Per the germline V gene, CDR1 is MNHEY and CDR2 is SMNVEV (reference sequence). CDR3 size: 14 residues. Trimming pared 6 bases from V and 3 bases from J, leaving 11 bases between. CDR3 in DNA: TGTGCCAGCAGCGGGGCGGGGCACACCGGGGAGCTGTTTTTT. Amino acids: CASSGAGHTGELFF.

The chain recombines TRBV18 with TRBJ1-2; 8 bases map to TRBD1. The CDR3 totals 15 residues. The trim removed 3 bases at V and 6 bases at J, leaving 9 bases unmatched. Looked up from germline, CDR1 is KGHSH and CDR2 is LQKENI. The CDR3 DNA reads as TGTGCCAGCTCACCGGAGTACAGGGGGGACGATGGCTACACCTTC. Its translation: CASSPEYRGDDGYTF.

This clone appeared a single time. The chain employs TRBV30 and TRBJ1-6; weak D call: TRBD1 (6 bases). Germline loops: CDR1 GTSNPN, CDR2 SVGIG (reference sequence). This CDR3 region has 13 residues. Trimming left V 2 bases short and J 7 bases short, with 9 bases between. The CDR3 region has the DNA TGTGCCTGGAGTTCCCAGGGGAATTCACCCCTCCACTTT. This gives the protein CAWSSQGNSPLHF.

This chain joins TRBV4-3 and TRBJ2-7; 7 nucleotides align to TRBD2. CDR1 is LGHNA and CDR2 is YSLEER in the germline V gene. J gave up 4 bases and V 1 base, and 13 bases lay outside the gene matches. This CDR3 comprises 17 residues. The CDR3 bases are TGCGCCAGCAGCCAAGGAACCTCCGGGACTACATTTTACGAGCAGTACTTC. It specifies CASSQGTSGTTFYEQYF.

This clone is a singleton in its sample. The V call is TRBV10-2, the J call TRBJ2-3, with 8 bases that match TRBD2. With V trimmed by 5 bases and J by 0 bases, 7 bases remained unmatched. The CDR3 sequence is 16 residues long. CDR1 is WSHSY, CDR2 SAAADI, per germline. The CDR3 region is CASSLGGGKSTDTQYF. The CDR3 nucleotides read TGCGCCAGCAGTCTCGGCGGGGGGAAGAGCACAGATACGCAGTATTTT.

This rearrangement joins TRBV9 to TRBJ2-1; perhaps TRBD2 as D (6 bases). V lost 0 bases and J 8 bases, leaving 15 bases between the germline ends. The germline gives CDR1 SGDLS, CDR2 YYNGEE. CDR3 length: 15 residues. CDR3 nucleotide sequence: TGTGCCAGCAGCGTAGGGAGGGGTTGGACCGATGAGCAGTTCTTC. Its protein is CASSVGRGWTDEQFF.

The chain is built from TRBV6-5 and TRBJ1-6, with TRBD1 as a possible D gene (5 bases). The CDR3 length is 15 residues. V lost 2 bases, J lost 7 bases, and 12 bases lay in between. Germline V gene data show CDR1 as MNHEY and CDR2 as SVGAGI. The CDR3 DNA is TGTGCCAGCAGTTACGTGACGGGGCAGAATTCACCCCTCCACTTT. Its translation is CASSYVTGQNSPLHF.

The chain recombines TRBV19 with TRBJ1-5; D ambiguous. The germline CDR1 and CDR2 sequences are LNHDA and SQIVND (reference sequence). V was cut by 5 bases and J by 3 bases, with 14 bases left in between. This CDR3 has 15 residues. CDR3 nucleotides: TGTGCCAGTAGTGATTCCGACCGCCTCAATCAGCCCCAGCATTTT. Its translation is CASSDSDRLNQPQHF.

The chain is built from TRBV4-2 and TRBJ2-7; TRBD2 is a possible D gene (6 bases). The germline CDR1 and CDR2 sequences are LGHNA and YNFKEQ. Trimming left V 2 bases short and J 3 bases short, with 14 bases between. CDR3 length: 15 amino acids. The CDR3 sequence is CASSQPRWGGYEQYF. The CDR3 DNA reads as TGTGCCAGCAGCCAACCCAGGTGGGGAGGCTACGAGCAGTACTTC.

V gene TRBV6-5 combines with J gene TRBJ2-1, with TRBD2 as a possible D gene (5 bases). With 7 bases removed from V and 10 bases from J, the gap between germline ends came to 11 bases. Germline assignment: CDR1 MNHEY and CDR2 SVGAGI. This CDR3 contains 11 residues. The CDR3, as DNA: TGTGCCAGCAAACGGGGTAGGGAGCAGTTCTTC. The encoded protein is CASKRGREQFF.

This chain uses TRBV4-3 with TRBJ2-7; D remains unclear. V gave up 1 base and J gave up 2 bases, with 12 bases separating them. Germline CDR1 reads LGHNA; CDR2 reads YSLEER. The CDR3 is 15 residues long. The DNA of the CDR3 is TGCGCCAGCAGCCAAGGATTGGACCTCGCCTACGAGCAGTACTTC. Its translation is CASSQGLDLAYEQYF.

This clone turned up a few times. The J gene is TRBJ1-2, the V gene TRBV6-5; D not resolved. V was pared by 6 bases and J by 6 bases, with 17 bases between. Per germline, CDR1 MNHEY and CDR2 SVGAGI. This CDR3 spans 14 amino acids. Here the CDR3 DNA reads TGTGCCAGCAGCCCTAGTCTGGGAGAAAATGGCTACACCTTC. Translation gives CASSPSLGENGYTF.

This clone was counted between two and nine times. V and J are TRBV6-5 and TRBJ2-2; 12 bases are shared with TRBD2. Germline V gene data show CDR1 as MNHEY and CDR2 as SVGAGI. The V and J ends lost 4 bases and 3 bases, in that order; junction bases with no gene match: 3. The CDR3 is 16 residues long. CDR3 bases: TGTGCCAGCAGTTGGGGACTAGCGGGTGACACCGGGGAGCTGTTTTTT. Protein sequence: CASSWGLAGDTGELFF.

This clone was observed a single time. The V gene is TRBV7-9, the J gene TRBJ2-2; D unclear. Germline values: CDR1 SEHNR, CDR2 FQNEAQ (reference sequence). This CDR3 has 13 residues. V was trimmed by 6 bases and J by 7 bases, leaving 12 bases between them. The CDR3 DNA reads TGTGCCAGCAGGCACGGCGGACGCGGGGAGCTGTTTTTT. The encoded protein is CASRHGGRGELFF.

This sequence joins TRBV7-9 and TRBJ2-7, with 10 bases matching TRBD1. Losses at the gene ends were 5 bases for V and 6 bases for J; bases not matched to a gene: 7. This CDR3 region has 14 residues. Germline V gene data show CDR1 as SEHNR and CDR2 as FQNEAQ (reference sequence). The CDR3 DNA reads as TGTGCCAGCAGCCAGGGACAGGGGTATGGCGAGCAGTACTTC. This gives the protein CASSQGQGYGEQYF.

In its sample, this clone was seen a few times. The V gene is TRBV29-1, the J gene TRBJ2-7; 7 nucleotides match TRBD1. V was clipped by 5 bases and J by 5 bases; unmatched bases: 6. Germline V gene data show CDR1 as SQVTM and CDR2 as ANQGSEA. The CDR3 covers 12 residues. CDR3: CSVPGQDNEQYF. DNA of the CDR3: TGCAGCGTTCCCGGACAGGACAACGAGCAGTACTTC.